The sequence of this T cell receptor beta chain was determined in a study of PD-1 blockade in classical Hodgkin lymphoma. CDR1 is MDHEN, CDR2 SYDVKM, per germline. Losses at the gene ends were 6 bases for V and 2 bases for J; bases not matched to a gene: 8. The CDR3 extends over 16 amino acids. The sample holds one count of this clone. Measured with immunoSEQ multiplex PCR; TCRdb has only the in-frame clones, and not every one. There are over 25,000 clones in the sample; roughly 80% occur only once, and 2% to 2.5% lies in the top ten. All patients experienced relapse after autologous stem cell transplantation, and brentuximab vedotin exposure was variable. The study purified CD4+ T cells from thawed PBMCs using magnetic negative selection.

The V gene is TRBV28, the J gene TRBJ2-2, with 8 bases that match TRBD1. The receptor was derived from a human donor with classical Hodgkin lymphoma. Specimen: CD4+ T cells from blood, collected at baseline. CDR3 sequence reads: CASSSLRGRNTGELFF. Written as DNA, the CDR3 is TGTGCCAGCAGCTCACTCAGGGGGCGAAACACCGGGGAGCTGTTTTTT.